This T cell receptor beta chain comes out of a study of T cells in Graves' hyperthyroidism and ophthalmopathy. Study summary: Pretreatment peripheral blood was obtained at initial diagnosis.

Researchers took RNA transcripts and amplified the TCR beta CDR3 regions from them. In the first-round RT-PCR of the TCR CDR3, the HTBI primer set was used. TCRdb ran MiXCR on the multiplex PCR reads and lists one entry per CDR3 protein. This table has approximately 430,000 distinct CDR3 sequences, around 15% appearing once. CDR3 length: 15 amino acids. Deletions cut 0 bases from V and 9 bases from J, with 14 bases between. Germline V CDR1 and CDR2: PRHDT, FYEKMQ (reference sequence). This clonotype was counted many times. What it binds is not known. Study findings and constraints: Most clonotypes expanded in the thyroid (above 0.001) were also present in blood.

The chain employs TRBV13 and TRBJ2-2; possible D gene TRBD2, 5 bases. The specimen was blood. This clonotype was obtained from a man between 18 and 29 years old with Graves' ophthalmopathy. CDR3 bases: TGTGCCAGCAGCTTAGGACTAGGTGGCAACAGGGAGCTGTTTTTT. Residues: CASSLGLGGNRELFF.